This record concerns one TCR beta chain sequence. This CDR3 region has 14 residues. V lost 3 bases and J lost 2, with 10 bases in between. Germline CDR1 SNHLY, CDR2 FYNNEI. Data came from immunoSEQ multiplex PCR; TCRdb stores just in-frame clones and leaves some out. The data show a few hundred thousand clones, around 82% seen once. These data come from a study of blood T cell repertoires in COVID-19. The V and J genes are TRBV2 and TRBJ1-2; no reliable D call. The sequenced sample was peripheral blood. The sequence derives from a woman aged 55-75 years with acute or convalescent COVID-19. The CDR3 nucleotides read TGTGCCAGCAGTGACATCCCCAGAAACTATGGCTACACCTTC. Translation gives CASSDIPRNYGYTF.